The clone carrying this T cell receptor (beta chain) was seen a few times. The antigen remains undetermined. Both TCR beta VDJ combination and CDR3 sequence profiling were carried out. Genomic DNA was the template for this profiling. TCRdb passed the reads through MiXCR, listing each CDR3 protein once. The sample records 50,000 to 70,000 distinct CDR3 sequences, about 50% being singletons. This CDR3 is 11 amino acids long. CDR1 is SGDLS, CDR2 YYNGEE, per germline. These data belong to a study of CD8+CD57+ T cells in acquired aplastic anemia. Study background: On average, sorted CD4+ and CD8+ cells gave about 2.9 ug of DNA. Healthy donor sequencing depth: 10 million to 10.8 million CD4+, 11 million to 14 million CD8+ reads. Whole-study results and caveats: Comparison of patients with controls identified some 29 shared CD8+ CDR3 sequences. The study found no significant CD8+ Simpson's diversity difference between patients and controls.

This TCR derives from a human donor in good health, serving as a control. Material: sorted CD4+, CD8+, or CD8+CD57+ T cells (not recorded which) from PBMCs. The chain links TRBV9 to TRBJ2-5; no clear D gene. TRBJ2-7 explains the end of the DNA better; the J call may be wrong. The CDR3 region has the DNA TGTGCCAGCAGCGCGGGCTACGAGCAGTACTTC. It is translated as CASSAGYEQYF.